These T cell receptor beta chains were read from a single sample in a study of spatial heterogeneity in lung cancer. TCRdb ran MiXCR on the 5' RACE reads and lists one entry per CDR3 protein. The sample has about 17,000 distinct CDR3 sequences, approximately 19% seen once. The specimen was PBMCs, collected at follow-up. The receptors here all came from a male donor with early-stage non-small cell lung cancer. CDR3s include the opening cysteine and the closing phenylalanine or tryptophan. Clone sizes are given selectively: once, few, many, or a class where the clone is expanded.

CDR3,V,J,size
CASSWSADIGFSYEQYF,TRBV5-1,TRBJ2-7,few
CATSEWTVKGDNEQFF,TRBV24-1,TRBJ2-1,many
CASSLGQGEDTEAFF,TRBV7-9,TRBJ1-1,few
CASSRSGWPNNEQFF,TRBV7-2,TRBJ2-1,many
CASRWDSQNTGELFF,TRBV6-1,TRBJ2-2,-
CAWSDGTQNEQFF,TRBV30,TRBJ2-1,-
CAINQGQGDSPLHF,TRBV10-3,TRBJ1-6,many
CASSFGTGGYNEQFF,TRBV11-2,TRBJ2-1,medium-sized
CASSSDPYQYYGYTF,TRBV7-2,TRBJ1-2,few
CATRGGDEAYEQYF,TRBV19,TRBJ2-7,few
CAISESQGGEQYF,TRBV10-3,TRBJ2-7,-
CASSLRAGGDSPLHF,TRBV5-1,TRBJ1-6,-
CASSVDDLGGQETQYF,TRBV9,TRBJ2-5,-
CAISGTGVADTQYF,TRBV10-3,TRBJ2-3,-
CASSYDRGFDEQYF,TRBV6-2/TRBV6-3,TRBJ2-7,-
CASRTDRGHGYTF,TRBV27,TRBJ1-2,many
CSVEHGTSGGYYNEQFF,TRBV29-1,TRBJ2-1,-
CSVSALNTEAFF,TRBV29-1,TRBJ1-1,many
CASSFRYNYNEQFF,TRBV5-5,TRBJ2-1,-
CASSEDSWGYIF,TRBV2,TRBJ1-2,-
CASNGGGVYGYTF,TRBV12-3/TRBV12-4,TRBJ1-2,many
CASSYQAVRRNTEAFF,TRBV6-6,TRBJ1-1,-
CATSDSRTSGGTDTQYF,TRBV24-1,TRBJ2-3,-
CASSVDGSSGNTIYF,TRBV9,TRBJ1-3,-
CASSNTEAFF,TRBV7-9,TRBJ1-1,-
CASSQRTGGTNTEAFF,TRBV4-1,TRBJ1-1,-
CASSLRGSGYTF,TRBV2,TRBJ1-2,many
CASSSWTSSTDTQYF,TRBV11-2,TRBJ2-3,-
CASSYSSGGGEQFF,TRBV12-3/TRBV12-4,TRBJ2-1,-
CASSNSQPTDTQYF,TRBV7-9,TRBJ2-3,few
CASSIEQGTYNEQFF,TRBV19,TRBJ2-1,-
CASNVQGGTEAFF,TRBV19,TRBJ1-1,medium-sized
CSASWPRSGNIQYF,TRBV20-1,TRBJ2-4,many
CASSLGGGNEQFF,TRBV7-9,TRBJ2-1,few
CASRRTGQGSNEQFF,TRBV6-2/TRBV6-3,TRBJ2-1,many
CASSLSRATEAFF,TRBV7-3,TRBJ1-1,-
CSVVNTEAFF,TRBV29-1,TRBJ1-1,-
CASAAGPYGYTF,TRBV27,TRBJ1-2,many
CASSQDRSGNEQFF,TRBV4-3,TRBJ2-1,few
CAWSTGTGSDEQYF,TRBV30,TRBJ2-7,medium-sized
CASRHTGNTIYF,TRBV6-6,TRBJ1-3,few
CASSKYSGGSQTQYF,TRBV7-7,TRBJ2-5,many